Sequencing of this T cell receptor (beta chain) was carried out in a study of blood T cell repertoires in COVID-19. V trimming: 5 bases; J trimming: 3 bases; junction bases outside the gene matches: 9. Germline V gene sequence: CDR1 SGHVS, CDR2 FNYEAQ. The CDR3 sequence is 15 residues long. Only in-frame clones appear in the TCRdb table, and some are missing; sequencing was by immunoSEQ multiplex PCR. The repertoire holds about 150,000 clones, with more than 70% as singletons. Sequencing input: peripheral blood. The receptor was derived from a man in his sixties with active or convalescent COVID-19. J is TRBJ2-7 and V is TRBV7-6, with 8 nucleotides matching TRBD1. The CDR3 here is CASSQGAGKDYEQYF. DNA for the CDR3: TGTGCCAGCAGCCAGGGGGCGGGAAAGGACTACGAGCAGTACTTC.